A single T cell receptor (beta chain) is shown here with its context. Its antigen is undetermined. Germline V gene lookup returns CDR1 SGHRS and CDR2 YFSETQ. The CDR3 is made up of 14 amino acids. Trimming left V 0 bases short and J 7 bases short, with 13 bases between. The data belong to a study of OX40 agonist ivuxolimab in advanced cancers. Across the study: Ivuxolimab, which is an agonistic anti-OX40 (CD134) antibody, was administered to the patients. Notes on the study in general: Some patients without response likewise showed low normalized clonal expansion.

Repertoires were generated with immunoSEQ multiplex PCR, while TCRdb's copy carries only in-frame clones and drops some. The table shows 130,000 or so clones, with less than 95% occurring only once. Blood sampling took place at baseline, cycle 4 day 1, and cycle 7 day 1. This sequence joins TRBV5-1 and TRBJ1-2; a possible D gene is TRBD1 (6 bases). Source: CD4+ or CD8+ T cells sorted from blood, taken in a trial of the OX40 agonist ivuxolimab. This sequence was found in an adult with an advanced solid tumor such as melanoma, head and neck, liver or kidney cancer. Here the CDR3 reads CASSLDPGAFGYTF. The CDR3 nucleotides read TGCGCCAGCAGCTTGGATCCGGGGGCGTTTGGCTACACCTTC.